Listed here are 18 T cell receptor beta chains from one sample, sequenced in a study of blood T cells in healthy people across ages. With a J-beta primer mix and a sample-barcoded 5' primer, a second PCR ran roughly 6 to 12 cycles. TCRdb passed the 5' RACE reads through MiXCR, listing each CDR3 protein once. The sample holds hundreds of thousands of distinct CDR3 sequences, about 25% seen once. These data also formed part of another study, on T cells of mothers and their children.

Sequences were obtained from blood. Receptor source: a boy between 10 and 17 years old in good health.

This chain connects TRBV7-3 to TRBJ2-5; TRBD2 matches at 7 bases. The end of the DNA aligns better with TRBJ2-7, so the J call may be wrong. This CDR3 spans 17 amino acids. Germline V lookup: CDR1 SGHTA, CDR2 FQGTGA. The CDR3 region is CASSLYGRAGVTYEQYF. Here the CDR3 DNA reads TGTGCCAGCAGCTTATACGGTCGGGCGGGGGTTACCTACGAGCAGTACTTC.

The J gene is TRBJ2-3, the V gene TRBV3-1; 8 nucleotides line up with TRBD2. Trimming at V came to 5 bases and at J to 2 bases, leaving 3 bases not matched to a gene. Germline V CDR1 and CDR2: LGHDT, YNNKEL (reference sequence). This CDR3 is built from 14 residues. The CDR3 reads CASSSTSATDTQYF. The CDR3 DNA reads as TGTGCCAGCAGCTCGACTAGCGCCACAGATACGCAGTATTTT.

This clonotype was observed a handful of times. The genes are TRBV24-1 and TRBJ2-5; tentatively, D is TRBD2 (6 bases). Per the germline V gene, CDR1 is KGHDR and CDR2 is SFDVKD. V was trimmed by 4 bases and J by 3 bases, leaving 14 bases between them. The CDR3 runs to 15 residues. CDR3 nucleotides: TGTGCCACCAGTGACCCTGGGGGGTATGAAGAGACCCAGTACTTC. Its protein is CATSDPGGYEETQYF.

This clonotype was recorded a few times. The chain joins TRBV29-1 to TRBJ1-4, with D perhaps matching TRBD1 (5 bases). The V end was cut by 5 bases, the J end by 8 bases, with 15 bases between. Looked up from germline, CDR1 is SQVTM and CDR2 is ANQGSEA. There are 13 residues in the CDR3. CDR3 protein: CSVTGDASEKLFF. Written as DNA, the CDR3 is TGCAGCGTTACGGGGGACGCATCCGAAAAACTGTTTTTT. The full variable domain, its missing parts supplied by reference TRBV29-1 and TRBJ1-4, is SAVISQKPSRDICQRGTSLTIQCQVDSQVTMMFWYRQQPGQSLTLIATANQGSEATYESGFVIDKFPISRPNLTFSTLTVSNMSPEDSSIYLCSVTGDASEKLFFGSGTQLSVL.

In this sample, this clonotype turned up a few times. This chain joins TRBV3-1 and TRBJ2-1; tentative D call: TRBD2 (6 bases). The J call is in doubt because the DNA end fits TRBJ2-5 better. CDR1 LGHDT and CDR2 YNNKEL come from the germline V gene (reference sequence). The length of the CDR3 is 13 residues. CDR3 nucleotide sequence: TGTGCCAGCAGCCGACAGACTAGTGCGACCCAGTACTTC. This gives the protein CASSRQTSATQYF.

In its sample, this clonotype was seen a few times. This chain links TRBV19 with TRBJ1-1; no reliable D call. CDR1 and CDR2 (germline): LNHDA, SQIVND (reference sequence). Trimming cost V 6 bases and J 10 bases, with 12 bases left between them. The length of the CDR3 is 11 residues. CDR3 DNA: TGTGCCAGTAGGTTTCAGGCCGGAGCTTTCTTT. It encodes CASRFQAGAFF.

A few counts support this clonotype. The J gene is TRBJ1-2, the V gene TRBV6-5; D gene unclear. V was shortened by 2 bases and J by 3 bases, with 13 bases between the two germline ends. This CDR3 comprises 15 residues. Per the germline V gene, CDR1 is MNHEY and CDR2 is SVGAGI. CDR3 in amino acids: CASSYLRSRDYGYTF. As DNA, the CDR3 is TGTGCCAGCAGTTACCTACGTAGTCGGGACTATGGCTACACCTTC.

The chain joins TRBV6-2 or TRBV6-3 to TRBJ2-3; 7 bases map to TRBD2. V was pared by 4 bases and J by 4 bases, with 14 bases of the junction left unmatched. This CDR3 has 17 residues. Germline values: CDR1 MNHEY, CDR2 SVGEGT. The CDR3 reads CASSFVGRGSHPDTQYF. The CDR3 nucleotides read TGTGCCAGCAGTTTCGTCGGGCGGGGGAGCCACCCAGATACGCAGTATTTT.

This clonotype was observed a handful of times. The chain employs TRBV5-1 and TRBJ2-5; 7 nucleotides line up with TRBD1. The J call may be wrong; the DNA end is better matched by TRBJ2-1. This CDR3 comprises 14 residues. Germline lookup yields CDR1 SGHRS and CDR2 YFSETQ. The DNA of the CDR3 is TGCGCCAGCAGCTTGGCCGGACAGGAGAATGAGCAGTTCTTC. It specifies CASSLAGQENEQFF.

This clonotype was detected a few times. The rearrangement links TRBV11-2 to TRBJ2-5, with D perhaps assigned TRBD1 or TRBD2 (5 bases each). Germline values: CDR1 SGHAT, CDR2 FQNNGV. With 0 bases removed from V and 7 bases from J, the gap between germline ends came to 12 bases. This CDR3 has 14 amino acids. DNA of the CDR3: TGTGCCAGCAGCTTAGATCTAAGGGGAGCGACCCAGTACTTC. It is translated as CASSLDLRGATQYF.

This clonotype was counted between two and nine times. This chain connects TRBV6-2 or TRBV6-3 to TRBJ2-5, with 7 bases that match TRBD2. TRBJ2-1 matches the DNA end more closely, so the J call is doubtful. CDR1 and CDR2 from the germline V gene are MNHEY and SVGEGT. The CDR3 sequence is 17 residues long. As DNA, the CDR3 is TGTGCCAGCAGCAGCCTTGGGGGGGTCGATTCCTACAATGAGCAGTTCTTC. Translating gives CASSSLGGVDSYNEQFF.

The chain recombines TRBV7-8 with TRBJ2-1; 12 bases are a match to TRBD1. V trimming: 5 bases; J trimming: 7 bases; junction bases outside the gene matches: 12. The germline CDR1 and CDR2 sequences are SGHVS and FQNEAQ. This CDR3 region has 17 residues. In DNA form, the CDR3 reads TGTGCCAGCAGCCAGAAGGCGGGACAGGGGGCGTGGAATGAGCAGTTCTTC. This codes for CASSQKAGQGAWNEQFF.

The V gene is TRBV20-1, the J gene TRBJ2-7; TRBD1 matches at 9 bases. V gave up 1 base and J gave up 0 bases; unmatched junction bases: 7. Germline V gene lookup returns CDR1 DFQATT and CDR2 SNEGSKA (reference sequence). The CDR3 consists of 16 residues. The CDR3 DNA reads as TGCAGTGCTAGAGGTAGGGGACAGGGTCTCTCCTACGAGCAGTACTTC. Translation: CSARGRGQGLSYEQYF.

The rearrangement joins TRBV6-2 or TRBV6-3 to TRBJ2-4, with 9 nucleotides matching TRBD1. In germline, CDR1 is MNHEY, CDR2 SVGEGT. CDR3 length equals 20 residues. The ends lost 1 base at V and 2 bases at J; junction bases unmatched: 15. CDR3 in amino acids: CASSYWGQGPPLNSKNIQYF. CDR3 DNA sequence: TGTGCCAGCAGTTACTGGGGACAGGGACCCCCTCTAAACTCCAAAAACATTCAGTACTTC.

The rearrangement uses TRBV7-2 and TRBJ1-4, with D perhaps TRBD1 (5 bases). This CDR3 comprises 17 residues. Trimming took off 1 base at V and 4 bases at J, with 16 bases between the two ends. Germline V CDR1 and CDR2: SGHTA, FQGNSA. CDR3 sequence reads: CASSLGLRFGGNEKLFF. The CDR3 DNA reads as TGTGCCAGCAGCTTAGGCCTCCGGTTTGGGGGTAATGAAAAACTGTTTTTT.

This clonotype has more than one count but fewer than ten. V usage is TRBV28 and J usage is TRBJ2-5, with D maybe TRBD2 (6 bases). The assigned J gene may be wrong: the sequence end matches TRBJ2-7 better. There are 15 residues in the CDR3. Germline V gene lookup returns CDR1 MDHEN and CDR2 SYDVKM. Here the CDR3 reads CASSLRGSRTYEQYF. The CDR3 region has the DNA TGTGCCAGCAGCCTCCGGGGGAGTCGGACCTACGAGCAGTACTTC.

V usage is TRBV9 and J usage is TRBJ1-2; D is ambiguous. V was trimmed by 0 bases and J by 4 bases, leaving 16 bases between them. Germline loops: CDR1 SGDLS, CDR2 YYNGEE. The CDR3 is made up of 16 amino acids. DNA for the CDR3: TGTGCCAGCAGCGTAGGCCGGGCGACGCCCTCCTATGGCTACACCTTC. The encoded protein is CASSVGRATPSYGYTF.

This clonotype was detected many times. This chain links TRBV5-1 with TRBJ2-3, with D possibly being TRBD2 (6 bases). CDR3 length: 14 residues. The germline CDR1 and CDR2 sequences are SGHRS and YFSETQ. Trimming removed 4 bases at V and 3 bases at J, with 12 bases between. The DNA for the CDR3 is TGCGCCAGCAGCAGGGGACTTCAAACAGATACGCAGTATTTT. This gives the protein CASSRGLQTDTQYF.